The 20 T cell receptor beta chains below were found in one sample sequenced in a study of glioma-infiltrating T cells. Amplification of TCR alpha and beta CDR3 regions from RNA used iRepertoire nested multiplex PCR. TCRdb ran MiXCR on the multiplex PCR reads and lists one entry per CDR3 protein. The data show around 100,000 distinct CDR3 sequences, with 29% seen just once and 40% to 45% held by the top ten. Source material: glioma tissue, nonneoplastic brain tissue, or PBMCs (not recorded which). These receptors originate from a human donor with low-grade glioma or glioblastoma, undergoing nonglioma brain surgery, or in good health (not recorded which).

Notes on this clonotype: The final CDR3 position lacks the conserved phenylalanine or tryptophan, pointing to a likely read error. The rearrangement joins TRBV11-2 to TRBJ2-7, with D perhaps TRBD2 (5 bases). The CDR3 loop spans 13 amino acids. V was clipped by 6 bases and J by 3 bases, with 12 bases between them. Germline CDR1 reads SGHAT; CDR2 reads FQNNGV. CDR3 DNA: TGTGCCAGCAGAAGAGGGCAGGTCTACGAGCAGTACTCC. Translated: CASRRGQVYEQYS.

At least ten counts were recorded for this clonotype. The chain carries TRBV27 and TRBJ1-5, with D uncertain. The CDR3 runs to 15 residues. With 5 bases removed from V and 5 bases from J, the gap between germline ends came to 16 bases. Germline V gives CDR1 MNHEY, CDR2 SMNVEV (reference sequence). CDR3 region: CASSLISGSHQPQHF. The CDR3 coding sequence is TGTGCCAGCAGTCTGATCTCAGGTTCCCATCAGCCCCAGCATTTT.

This clonotype was counted only a few times. The rearrangement links TRBV11-2 to TRBJ2-2; 9 nucleotides match TRBD2. Germline V gene data show CDR1 as SGHAT and CDR2 as FQNNGV. The V gene end was trimmed by 0 bases and the J gene end by 8 bases; junction bases not matched to a gene: 16. The CDR3 spans 19 residues. The CDR3 protein is CASSLDRGSGGPPKGELFF. CDR3 DNA sequence: TGTGCCAGCAGCTTAGATCGCGGTAGCGGGGGTCCCCCCAAAGGGGAGCTGTTTTTT.

Worth noting for this clonotype: Because the CDR3 is missing its conserved closing phenylalanine or tryptophan, this is likely a read error. This rearrangement joins TRBV7-9 to TRBJ2-1; 8 bases fit TRBD1. The length of the CDR3 is 16 residues. Germline V gene data show CDR1 as SEHNR and CDR2 as FQNEAQ (reference sequence). CDR3 DNA sequence: TGTGCAAGCAGACCATGGACAGGGAATGGCTACAATGAGCAGTTCCTC. It is translated as CASRPWTGNGYNEQFL.

As concerns this clonotype: Just one base apart from a much larger clone, this may be a read error. The J gene is TRBJ2-1, the V gene TRBV15; D is possibly TRBD1 (6 bases). The CDR3 is made up of 14 amino acids. V was trimmed by 5 bases and J by 13 bases, leaving 21 bases between them. CDR1 and CDR2 (germline): LNHNV, YYDKDF (reference sequence). This CDR3 is CATSSQGNQETQFF. The CDR3 region has the DNA TGTGCCACCAGCTCTCAGGGGAATCAAGAGACCCAGTTCTTC.

In this sample, this clonotype turned up many times. The rearrangement uses TRBV28 and TRBJ1-6; a weak D match, TRBD1 (5 bases). Trimming cost V 7 bases and J 7 bases, with 17 bases left between them. The CDR3 consists of 15 residues. CDR1 and CDR2 (germline): MDHEN, SYDVKM. This CDR3 is CASTIGASTNSPLHF. The CDR3 coding sequence is TGTGCCAGCACGATAGGGGCATCGACGAATTCACCCCTCCACTTT.

The CDR3 reads CASSLVSGDTEAFF. The CDR3 DNA sequence: TGTGCCAGCAGCTTAGTATCAGGGGACACTGAAGCTTTCTTT. V and J are TRBV28 and TRBJ1-1; perhaps TRBD1 as D (6 bases). V was pared by 6 bases and J by 3 bases, with 14 bases between. Germline lookup yields CDR1 MDHEN and CDR2 SYDVKM. The CDR3 length is 14 residues.

With respect to this clonotype: Since a much larger clone is just one base distant, this may be a read error. The CDR3 region is CASSPGSLEALF. CDR3 sequence (DNA): TGTGCCAGCAGCCCTGGAAGTTTAGAAGCTTTATTT. The chain recombines TRBV28 with TRBJ1-1; no reliable D call. The CDR3 has 12 residues. Germline CDR1 reads MDHEN; CDR2 reads SYDVKM.

This clonotype showed up many times. The rearrangement links TRBV6-1 to TRBJ2-5; D remains unclear. The V gene's germline CDR1 is MNHNS and CDR2 SASEGT. Trimming shortened V by 5 bases and J by 4 bases, and 17 bases separated the two germline ends. The CDR3 extends over 15 amino acids. CDR3 in amino acids: CASSYPRMPPETQYF. CDR3 nucleotide sequence: TGTGCCAGCAGTTATCCTCGGATGCCCCCAGAGACCCAGTACTTC.

The count of this clonotype is one. Given a much more abundant clone one base away, this may be a read error. This chain joins TRBV27 and TRBJ1-1, with 10 bases aligning to TRBD1. This CDR3 region has 16 residues. Per the germline V gene, CDR1 is MNHEY and CDR2 is SMNVEV (reference sequence). The CDR3 bases are TGTGCCGGCAGTTTGACAGGGGGCTTCACGAAAACTGAAGCTTTCTTT. Protein: CAGSLTGGFTKTEAFF.

This clonotype appeared many times. CDR3 nucleotide sequence: TGTGCCAGCAGCTTATTCCTAGATTCCTACAATGAGCAGTTCTTC. As protein: CASSLFLDSYNEQFF. This chain uses TRBV7-3 with TRBJ2-1, with D hard to call. Germline V gene lookup returns CDR1 SGHTA and CDR2 FQGTGA. Trimming took 2 bases from V and 1 from J, leaving 9 bases between them. The CDR3 covers 15 residues.

This clonotype was seen more than once but under ten times. The chain combines TRBV11-1 with TRBJ2-2; TRBD1 might be the D (6 bases). CDR1 and CDR2 (germline): SGHAT, FQDESV (reference sequence). CDR3 length: 14 residues. Trimming took 10 bases from V and 0 from J, leaving 12 bases between them. In DNA form, the CDR3 reads TGTGCCATCACAGGGAGAACGAACACCGGGGAGCTGTTTTTT. This translates into CAITGRTNTGELFF.

Many counts were recorded for this clonotype. This chain links TRBV2 with TRBJ2-3, with D possibly TRBD2 on 5 matching bases. Per germline, CDR1 SNHLY and CDR2 FYNNEI. The CDR3 has 15 residues. Trimming stripped 2 bases from V and 6 bases from J, with 15 bases between. CDR3 sequence reads: CASSEPLATRDTQYF. In DNA form, the CDR3 reads TGTGCCAGCAGTGAACCGCTAGCCACAAGGGATACGCAGTATTTT.

This clonotype came up a few times. The chain links TRBV5-1 to TRBJ2-5, with D perhaps TRBD2 (5 bases). This CDR3 comprises 13 residues. V was shortened by 8 bases and J by 0 bases, with 11 bases between the two germline ends. Per germline, CDR1 SGHRS and CDR2 YFSETQ. The CDR3 nucleotides are TGCGCCAGTTCTGTCGGGGACCAAGAGACCCAGTACTTC. Protein product: CASSVGDQETQYF.

Comments on this clonotype: A much larger clone lies one base from this, so it may be a read error. The chain combines TRBV7-2 with TRBJ2-3; no clear D gene. The CDR3 contains 16 residues. CDR1 is SGHTA and CDR2 is FQGNSA in the germline V gene. The CDR3 loop reads CASSLFVTKNTDTKYF. CDR3 DNA sequence: TGTGCCAGCAGCTTATTTGTGACCAAGAACACAGATACGAAGTATTTT. Full variable domain (outside the CDR3, taken from reference TRBV7-2 and TRBJ2-3): GAGVSQSPSNKVTEKGKDVELRCDPISGHTALYWYRQSLGQGLEFLIYFQGNSAPDKSGLPSDRFSAERTGGSVSTLTIQRTQQEDSAVYLCASSLFVTKNTDTKYFGPGTRLTVL.

In this sample, this clonotype turned up once. The J gene is TRBJ2-1, the V gene TRBV19; D is perhaps TRBD2 (7 bases). The germline V gene encodes CDR1 LNHDA and CDR2 SQIVND (reference sequence). The CDR3 contains 16 residues. V was shortened by 4 bases and J by 4 bases, with 17 bases between the two germline ends. CDR3 region: CASSTRRGGPYNEQFF. CDR3 sequence (DNA): TGTGCCAGTAGTACCCGGAGGGGGGGCCCTTACAATGAGCAGTTCTTC.

The sample holds many counts of this clonotype. The J gene is TRBJ2-7, the V gene TRBV20-1, with D possibly matching TRBD2 (6 bases). The V and J ends lost 0 bases and 0 bases respectively, with 18 bases between them. Looked up from germline, CDR1 is DFQATT and CDR2 is SNEGSKA (reference sequence). CDR3 length equals 17 residues. The CDR3 nucleotides are TGCAGTGCTAGAGATCAATCCACCGGACTAAGCTCCTACGAGCAGTACTTC. Protein sequence: CSARDQSTGLSSYEQYF.

At least ten counts were recorded for this clonotype. The chain employs TRBV6-1 and TRBJ2-5; 7 positions agree with TRBD1. The CDR3 has 13 amino acids. The V segment lost 8 bases and the J segment 0 bases; nucleotides outside the gene matches: 3. The germline CDR1 and CDR2 sequences are MNHNS and SASEGT. The DNA for the CDR3 is TGTGCCAGCGGCAGGGGGTACCAAGAGACCCAGTACTTC. Translated: CASGRGYQETQYF.

This clonotype showed up many times. This chain uses TRBV14 with TRBJ2-1; possible D gene TRBD2, 6 bases. The CDR3 covers 16 residues. Germline CDR1 and CDR2: SGHDN and FVKESK. Trimming left V 4 bases short and J 0 bases short, with 13 bases between. The CDR3 region has the DNA TGTGCCAGCAGCCCGAATAGCGGAAGCTCCTACAATGAGCAGTTCTTC. Its protein product is CASSPNSGSSYNEQFF. The full variable domain, rest sourced from reference TRBV14 and TRBJ2-1, is EAGVTQFPSHSVIEKGQTVTLRCDPISGHDNLYWYRRVMGKEIKFLLHFVKESKQDESGMPNNRFLAERTGGTYSTLKVQPAELEDSGVYFCASSPNSGSSYNEQFFGPGTRLTVL.

The chain links TRBV7-3 to TRBJ1-1; a weak D match, TRBD1 (6 bases). The CDR3 runs 16 residues. In germline, CDR1 is SGHTA, CDR2 FQGTGA. Trimming took 7 bases from V and 5 from J, leaving 23 bases between them. CDR3 nucleotides: TGTGCCAGCATCACCCTCGGTGGGGGCCGGGATACTGAAGCTTTCTTT. Protein sequence: CASITLGGGRDTEAFF.